This T cell receptor (beta chain) was profiled in a study of tumor-infiltrating lymphocytes in primary liver carcinoma. About this clonotype itself: Because the CDR3 is missing its conserved closing phenylalanine or tryptophan, this is likely a read error.

From approximately 490 ng total RNA, TCR beta cDNA was generated with a primer in the constant region. Slightly modified ARM-PCR, run as three nested multiplex PCR rounds, produced the TCR beta libraries. PCR rounds one and two used TRBV1-TRBV30 forward primers with a C-beta reverse primer for approximately 11 cycles each. MiXCR was run by TCRdb on the multiplex PCR reads, yielding one entry per CDR3 protein. This table holds roughly 36,000 distinct CDR3 sequences, roughly 73% found once. This CDR3 contains 14 residues. CDR1 and CDR2 from the germline V gene are MNHEY and SVGEGT. From around 18-30 mg of unsorted bulk tissue, DNA and RNA were co-extracted together.

This clonotype originated in a man in his forties with primary liver carcinoma and hepatitis B virus infection. The chain combines TRBV6-2 or TRBV6-3 with TRBJ2-7; 8 nucleotides line up with TRBD1. Material for sequencing was tumor-adjacent normal liver tissue. For the CDR3, the DNA is TGTGCAAGCACTCCTGAGGACAGGGTCTACGAGCAGTACTTG. It encodes CASTPEDRVYEQYL.